This TCR beta chain was profiled in a study of cytomegalovirus exposure and HLA in healthy donors. Study-level results: It was 150 to 200 TCR beta chains that were listed as cytomegalovirus-associated.

Among the 120 or so subjects of the validation cohort, separate from the roughly 700-subject first cohort, were the donors. V was cut by 4 bases and J by 6 bases, with 11 bases left in between. The CDR3 is 13 residues long. CDR1 and CDR2 from the germline V gene are SGHRS and YFSETQ. Libraries were prepared by immunoSEQ multiplex PCR; TCRdb keeps only in-frame clonotypes and omits some of them. The table has about 330,000 clones, about 90% seen once. Concerning this clone: Its specificity is not known.

The sequencing sample was made of PBMCs. The TCR sequence derives from a woman younger than 45 in good health and CMV-seropositive. The chain is built from TRBV5-1 and TRBJ1-3; D gene uncertain. The CDR3 nucleotides are TGCGCCAGCAGCCCCATGCGCAAAAACACCATATATTTT. Its protein product is CASSPMRKNTIYF.